Listed below are T cell receptor beta chains from one sample, sequenced in a study of T cells in localized non-small cell lung cancer. Assay used: immunoSEQ multiplex PCR; TCRdb lists only in-frame clones, some missing. The data show 78,000 or so clones, with approximately 85% seen just once and over 2.5% held by the top ten. Sequenced material: peripheral blood, taken before any cancer treatment. These receptors all stem from a man between 35 and 75 years old with stage I lung adenocarcinoma. Both conserved end residues are part of each CDR3. Fields, in order: J gene, D gene, V gene, clone size, CDR3 DNA, CDR3 protein. D genes are given only for firm matches. Clone size is shown for a subset of rows, as once, few, many or a class of expanded clone.

J: TRBJ2-7
D: TRBD2
V: TRBV7-9
size: NA
DNA: TGTGCCAGCAGTCCCGACATGACTAGCGGGACGGAGCAGTACTTC
CDR3: CASSPDMTSGTEQYF

J: TRBJ2-5
D: TRBD2
V: TRBV7-3
size: NA
DNA: TGTGCCAGCAGCTCCAAGAAGCGGGGGCCACAAGAGACCCAGTACTTC
CDR3: CASSSKKRGPQETQYF

J: TRBJ2-5
D: TRBD2
V: TRBV4-1
size: NA
DNA: TGCGCCAGCAGCCAAGCGCCGCCGGGACTAGCGGGAGGGGGGGAGACCCAGTACTTC
CDR3: CASSQAPPGLAGGGETQYF

J: TRBJ2-1
D: TRBD2
V: TRBV9
size: NA
DNA: TGTGCCAGCAGCGTAGTTAGCGGGGGGGCTAATGAGCAGTTCTTC
CDR3: CASSVVSGGANEQFF

J: TRBJ1-5
D: NA
V: TRBV18
size: NA
DNA: TGTGCCAGCTCACTTACCGGGGATCAGCCCCAGCATTTT
CDR3: CASSLTGDQPQHF

J: TRBJ2-1
D: NA
V: TRBV30
size: once
DNA: TGTGCCTGGAGTGTACGTGGGAGCGGCCCCTACAATGAGCAGTTCTTC
CDR3: CAWSVRGSGPYNEQFF

J: TRBJ2-2
D: NA
V: TRBV5-1
size: NA
DNA: TGCGCCAGCAGCATGGACACCGGGGAGCTGTTTTTT
CDR3: CASSMDTGELFF

J: TRBJ1-5
D: TRBD1
V: TRBV19
size: once
DNA: TGTGCCAGTAGTATCTACAGGGGGCAAGATACTTTAAGCAATCAGCCCCAGCATTTT
CDR3: CASSIYRGQDTLSNQPQHF

J: TRBJ2-7
D: TRBD1
V: TRBV19
size: NA
DNA: TGTGCCAGTCAGGGGGCCTACGAGCAGTACTTC
CDR3: CASQGAYEQYF

J: TRBJ1-1
D: NA
V: TRBV7-2
size: NA
DNA: TGTGCCAGCAGCTTAAAGGGTTGGGACGGACTCTTTGAAGCTTTCTTT
CDR3: CASSLKGWDGLFEAFF

J: TRBJ2-3
D: TRBD1
V: TRBV7-8
size: once
DNA: TGTGCCAGCAGAAGAACCGGGACAGGGACCCCCACAGATACGCAGTATTTT
CDR3: CASRRTGTGTPTDTQYF

J: TRBJ2-5
D: NA
V: TRBV11-2
size: NA
DNA: TGTGCCAGCAGCCCGACTAGTAACACCCAGTACTTC
CDR3: CASSPTSNTQYF

J: TRBJ2-1
D: NA
V: TRBV28
size: NA
DNA: TGTGCCAGCAGCTATAGCGGTAGCTCCTACAATGAGCAGTTCTTC
CDR3: CASSYSGSSYNEQFF

J: TRBJ2-2
D: NA
V: TRBV13
size: NA
DNA: TGTGCCAGCAGCTTAGACACATTTTCGAACACCGGGGAGCTGTTTTTT
CDR3: CASSLDTFSNTGELFF

J: TRBJ2-7
D: NA
V: TRBV15
size: NA
DNA: TGTGCCACCAGCAGAGCCAGGACGGGTCACCGAGGGCAGTACTTC
CDR3: CATSRARTGHRGQYF

J: TRBJ2-5
D: NA
V: TRBV25-1
size: NA
DNA: TGTGCCAGCAGTGATATAGGAGGACAAGAGACCCAGTACTTC
CDR3: CASSDIGGQETQYF

J: TRBJ1-5
D: NA
V: TRBV30
size: NA
DNA: TGTGCCTGGAGAACACAGCCCAATCAGCCCCAGCATTTT
CDR3: CAWRTQPNQPQHF

J: TRBJ2-5
D: NA
V: TRBV15
size: NA
DNA: TGTGCCACCAGCATAGGAGAGTTACGGCCAGGTCTACCCCAAGAGACCCAGTACTTC
CDR3: CATSIGELRPGLPQETQYF

J: TRBJ2-5
D: TRBD2
V: TRBV30
size: NA
DNA: TGTGCCTGGAGTGTACTTCGGACTAGCGGGATCCAAGAGACCCAGTACTTC
CDR3: CAWSVLRTSGIQETQYF